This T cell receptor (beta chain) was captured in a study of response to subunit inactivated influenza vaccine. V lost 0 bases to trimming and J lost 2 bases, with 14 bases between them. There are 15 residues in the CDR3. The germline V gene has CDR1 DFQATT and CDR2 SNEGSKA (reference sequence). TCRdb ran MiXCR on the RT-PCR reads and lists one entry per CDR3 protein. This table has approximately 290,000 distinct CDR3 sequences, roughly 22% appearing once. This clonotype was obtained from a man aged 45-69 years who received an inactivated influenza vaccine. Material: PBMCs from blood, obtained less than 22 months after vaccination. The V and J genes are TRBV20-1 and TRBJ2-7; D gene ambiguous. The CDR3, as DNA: TGCAGTGCTAGAGATATCCAGCGAGGCGCCTACGAGCAGTACTTC. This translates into CSARDIQRGAYEQYF.